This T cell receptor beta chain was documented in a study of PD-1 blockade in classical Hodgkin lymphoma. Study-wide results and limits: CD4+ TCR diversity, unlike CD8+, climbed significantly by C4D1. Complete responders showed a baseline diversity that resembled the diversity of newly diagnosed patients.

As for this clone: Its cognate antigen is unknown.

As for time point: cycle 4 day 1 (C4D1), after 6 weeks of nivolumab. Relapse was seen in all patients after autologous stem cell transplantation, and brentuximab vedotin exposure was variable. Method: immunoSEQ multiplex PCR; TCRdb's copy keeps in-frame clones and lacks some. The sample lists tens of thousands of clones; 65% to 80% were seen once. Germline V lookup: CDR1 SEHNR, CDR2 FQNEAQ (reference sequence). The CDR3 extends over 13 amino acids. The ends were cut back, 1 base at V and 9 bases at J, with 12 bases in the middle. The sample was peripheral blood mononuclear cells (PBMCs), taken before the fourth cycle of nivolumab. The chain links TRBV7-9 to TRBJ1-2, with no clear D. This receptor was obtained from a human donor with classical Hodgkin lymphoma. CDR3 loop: CASSLDLHYRYTF. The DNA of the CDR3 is TGTGCCAGCAGCTTAGATCTACATTACCGCTACACCTTC.